One and the same sample provided the 27 T cell receptor beta chains below, sequenced in a study of blood T cell repertoires in COVID-19. The data were produced by immunoSEQ multiplex PCR, yet TCRdb's version contains in-frame clones alone and is incomplete. The sample includes about 94,000 clones, roughly 84% of them seen just once. Sequenced: peripheral blood. Receptors originate from a man aged 55 to 70 with acute or convalescent COVID-19.

This chain uses TRBV10-2 with TRBJ1-2; weak D call: TRBD1 (6 bases). The CDR3 is made up of 14 amino acids. The germline V and J ends were trimmed by 6 bases and 8 bases, with 19 bases remaining between them. Germline values: CDR1 WSHSY, CDR2 SAAADI. In DNA form, the CDR3 reads TGCGCCAGCAGAAACCAGGGGAGAGGGCACGGCTACACCTTC. Protein product: CASRNQGRGHGYTF.

This clone is a singleton in its sample. The J gene is TRBJ2-1, the V gene TRBV27; D might be TRBD2 (5 bases). Germline V lookup: CDR1 MNHEY, CDR2 SMNVEV (reference sequence). V dropped 7 bases and J dropped 0 bases, with 19 bases sitting between them. The CDR3 loop spans 17 amino acids. CDR3 loop: CASNKAAFLSSYNEQFF. The DNA for the CDR3 is TGTGCCAGCAATAAAGCGGCCTTTCTTAGCTCCTACAATGAGCAGTTCTTC.

The rearrangement joins TRBV29-1 to TRBJ2-2; D ambiguous. CDR3 size: 15 residues. The ends were cut back, 4 bases at V and 0 bases at J, with 12 bases in the middle. The germline gives CDR1 SQVTM, CDR2 ANQGSEA. Written as DNA, the CDR3 is TGCAGCGTTGTAATCGAGGCCTCGAACACCGGGGAGCTGTTTTTT. This translates into CSVVIEASNTGELFF.

The chain employs TRBV3-1 (or the pseudogene TRBV3-2) and TRBJ1-5; D is ambiguous. The V gene's germline CDR1 is LGHDT and CDR2 YNNKEL (reference sequence). Trimming took 0 bases from V and 3 from J, leaving 6 bases between them. There are 14 residues in the CDR3. In nucleotides, the CDR3 is TGTGCCAGCAGCCAAGATCCGTTCAATCAGCCCCAGCATTTT. This gives the protein CASSQDPFNQPQHF.

The gene calls are TRBV11-3 and TRBJ2-1; D possibly corresponds to TRBD1 (6 bases). Germline lookup yields CDR1 SGHNT and CDR2 YENEEA. The ends were cut back, 0 bases at V and 5 bases at J, with 11 bases in the middle. CDR3 size: 15 residues. CDR3 nucleotides: TGTGCCAGCAGCTTAGAACAGGGTGTCGACAATGAGCAGTTCTTC. As protein: CASSLEQGVDNEQFF.

This chain connects TRBV7-8 to TRBJ2-7; the match to TRBD1 covers 8 bases. Germline loops: CDR1 SGHVS, CDR2 FQNEAQ. The CDR3 extends over 15 amino acids. Trimming cost V 6 bases and J 4 bases; bases outside gene matches: 11. The CDR3 DNA reads TGTGCCAGCAGTTCTTTCCGGGACAGGAATTACGAGCAGTACTTC. This sequence encodes CASSSFRDRNYEQYF. Complete variable domain (other parts from reference TRBV7-8 and TRBJ2-7): GAGVSQSPRYKVAKRGQDVALRCDPISGHVSLFWYQQALGQGPEFLTYFQNEAQLDKSGLPSDRFFAERPEGSVSTLKIQRTQQEDSAVYLCASSSFRDRNYEQYFGPGTRLTVT.

The V call is TRBV5-1, the J call TRBJ2-6, with 8 bases fitting TRBD1. The CDR3 runs to 17 residues. Germline V gene sequence: CDR1 SGHRS, CDR2 YFSETQ. V lost 7 bases and J lost 0; bases outside the gene matches: 9. CDR3 bases: TGCGCCAGCCGTTCTGGGACAGGTCGCTCTGGGGCCAACGTCCTGACTTTC. The encoded protein is CASRSGTGRSGANVLTF.

This chain connects TRBV7-9 to TRBJ2-2; TRBD1 matches 7 bases. The length of the CDR3 is 14 residues. V lost 8 bases, J lost 0 bases, and 3 bases stayed unmatched. Germline V gives CDR1 SEHNR, CDR2 FQNEAQ (reference sequence). The CDR3 DNA sequence: TGTGCCAGCCCCGACAGGGCGAACACCGGGGAGCTGTTTTTT. It codes for CASPDRANTGELFF.

The rearrangement links TRBV10-1 to TRBJ2-7, with D possibly TRBD1 on 5 matching bases. The CDR3 length is 14 residues. Germline assignment: CDR1 WNHNN and CDR2 SYGVQD (reference sequence). Trimming stripped 6 bases from V and 3 bases from J, with 15 bases between. The CDR3 DNA is TGCGCCAGCAGCACGACAGATTTGAGCTACGAGCAGTACTTC. Its protein product is CASSTTDLSYEQYF.

The chain has TRBV5-4 and TRBJ2-3, with a tentative D call TRBD2 (7 bases). Germline loops: CDR1 SGHNT, CDR2 YYREEE (reference sequence). The CDR3 spans 15 residues. V shed 6 bases and J shed 2 bases, with 16 bases lying between them. CDR3 in amino acids: CASTRRGAPTDTQYF. The CDR3 bases are TGTGCCAGCACCCGCCGGGGGGCCCCCACAGATACGCAGTATTTT.

The chain recombines TRBV18 with TRBJ2-1; unclear D gene. CDR1 KGHSH and CDR2 LQKENI come from the germline V gene. The CDR3 runs 14 residues. Trimming cost V 2 bases and J 6 bases, with 11 bases left between them. The CDR3 DNA is TGTGCCAGCTCACCAATGGCAGATCTCAATGAGCAGTTCTTC. As protein: CASSPMADLNEQFF.

The J gene is TRBJ1-4, the V gene TRBV6-5; D gene unclear. From germline, CDR1 is MNHEY and CDR2 SVGAGI. The CDR3 totals 14 residues. Trimming left V 6 bases short and J 3 bases short, with 11 bases between. CDR3: CASRSRVPNEKLFF. CDR3 DNA sequence: TGTGCCAGCAGATCCCGGGTCCCTAATGAAAAACTGTTTTTT.

In this sample, this clone turned up once. The gene calls are TRBV5-1 and TRBJ1-6, with D hard to call. In germline, CDR1 is SGHRS, CDR2 YFSETQ. Trimming removed 0 bases from V and 0 bases from J, with 7 bases in between. The CDR3 is made up of 16 amino acids. The CDR3 sequence: CASSLESSSYNSPLHF. CDR3 nucleotides: TGCGCCAGCAGCTTGGAATCGAGCTCCTATAATTCACCCCTCCACTTT.

This chain joins TRBV29-1 and TRBJ2-7; 11 nucleotides agree with TRBD2. The CDR3 extends over 13 amino acids. J was trimmed by 3 bases and V by 7 bases; bases with no gene match: 5. In germline, CDR1 is SQVTM, CDR2 ANQGSEA. The CDR3 region has the DNA TGCAGCGCACAACTAGCGGGGGTCTACGAGCAGTACTTC. Amino acid sequence: CSAQLAGVYEQYF.

The chain couples TRBV12-3 or TRBV12-4 to TRBJ1-2; the D gene is possibly TRBD1 (5 bases). The CDR3 has 12 residues. The V gene lost 4 bases and the J gene lost 6 bases, with 9 bases spanning the gap. The CDR3 reads CASSYDRDGYTF. In DNA form, the CDR3 reads TGTGCCAGCAGTTATGACAGAGATGGCTACACCTTC.

In this sample, this clone turned up a few times. This rearrangement joins TRBV11-2 to TRBJ2-2; 10 bases agree with TRBD2. The CDR3 spans 16 residues. Losses at the gene ends were 5 bases for V and 6 bases for J; bases not matched to a gene: 9. CDR1 is SGHAT and CDR2 is FQNNGV in the germline V gene. In nucleotides, the CDR3 is TGTGCCAGCAGCCCCATAAGCGGGGGGGCCGCCGGGGAGCTGTTTTTT. As protein: CASSPISGGAAGELFF.

This rearrangement joins TRBV18 to TRBJ1-2; no firm D call. Germline V gene lookup returns CDR1 KGHSH and CDR2 LQKENI. The CDR3 sequence is 17 residues long. V lost 2 bases, J lost 0 bases, and 16 bases lay in between. The CDR3 coding sequence is TGTGCCAGCTCACCAAGCGGAGGCAACTTAGCTAACTATGGCTACACCTTC. Protein sequence: CASSPSGGNLANYGYTF.

This chain links TRBV7-3 with TRBJ2-2, with 7 positions matching TRBD1. The CDR3 spans 15 residues. The germline CDR1 and CDR2 sequences are SGHTA and FQGTGA. V gave up 5 bases and J gave up 10 bases; unmatched junction bases: 13. The CDR3 region has the DNA TGTGCCAGCAGCCCCATAGGGGGCGGGTCCTCGGAGCTGTTTTTT. This sequence encodes CASSPIGGGSSELFF.

This chain connects TRBV19 to TRBJ1-5, with TRBD1 identical over 12 bases. This CDR3 has 17 amino acids. V shed 2 bases, J shed 4 bases, and the junction held 6 bases outside the gene matches. Germline CDR1 reads LNHDA; CDR2 reads SQIVND (reference sequence). Here the CDR3 DNA reads TGTGCCAGTAGTATAACCGGGACAGGGGGCGGGAATCAGCCCCAGCATTTT. As protein: CASSITGTGGGNQPQHF.

The chain is built from TRBV18 and TRBJ1-1; D uncertain. CDR3 length: 15 amino acids. V shed 0 bases and J shed 4 bases, with 12 bases lying between them. In germline, CDR1 is KGHSH, CDR2 LQKENI. The CDR3 sequence: CASSPPAWEGTEAFF. Written as DNA, the CDR3 is TGTGCCAGCTCACCACCCGCATGGGAGGGCACTGAAGCTTTCTTT.

The rearrangement uses TRBV7-9 and TRBJ1-1; 9 bases are a match to TRBD1. J lost 2 bases, V lost 5 bases, and 6 bases had no gene match. Germline V CDR1 and CDR2: SEHNR, FQNEAQ (reference sequence). This CDR3 has 15 residues. The CDR3 region is CASSHRDRANTEAFF. The CDR3 nucleotides read TGTGCCAGCAGCCACCGGGACAGGGCTAACACTGAAGCTTTCTTT.

This chain links TRBV5-6 with TRBJ2-3, with 7 bases lining up with TRBD1. V shed 0 bases, J shed 4 bases, and the junction held 14 bases outside the gene matches. Germline lookup yields CDR1 SGHDT and CDR2 YYEEEE. The CDR3 length is 18 residues. The CDR3 region is CASSLGYYPLTGSDTQYF. For the CDR3, the DNA is TGTGCCAGCAGCTTGGGCTATTACCCTTTGACAGGGTCAGATACGCAGTATTTT.

The V gene is TRBV15, the J gene TRBJ2-5; 11 positions agree with TRBD1. Germline CDR1 LNHNV, CDR2 YYDKDF (reference sequence). Losses at the gene ends were 0 bases for V and 3 bases for J; bases not matched to a gene: 9. The CDR3 is 18 amino acids. In DNA, the CDR3 is TGTGCCACCAGCAGAGATGGTTTAGGACAGGGGGCAGAAGAGACCCAGTACTTC. This gives the protein CATSRDGLGQGAEETQYF.

This clone was found once. This sequence joins TRBV10-1 and TRBJ1-1; perhaps TRBD1 as D (5 bases). The germline V and J ends were trimmed by 4 bases and 0 bases, with 6 bases remaining between them. CDR3 length: 13 amino acids. Germline values: CDR1 WNHNN, CDR2 SYGVQD (reference sequence). This CDR3 reads CASSGQMNTEAFF. In nucleotides, the CDR3 is TGCGCCAGCAGTGGACAGATGAACACTGAAGCTTTCTTT.

This chain joins TRBV10-3 and TRBJ2-3; D might be TRBD1 (5 bases). V shed 0 bases and J shed 6 bases, with 10 bases lying between them. The CDR3 loop spans 14 amino acids. Germline lookup yields CDR1 ENHRY and CDR2 SYGVKD. CDR3 nucleotides: TGTGCCATCAGTGAGTCGACAGTTCAGGATACGCAGTATTTT. Its translation: CAISESTVQDTQYF.

This chain uses TRBV27 with TRBJ1-2, with a possible D match to TRBD1 (5 bases). Trimming pared 4 bases from V and 0 bases from J, leaving 12 bases between. Germline lookup yields CDR1 MNHEY and CDR2 SMNVEV (reference sequence). CDR3 length: 15 amino acids. The CDR3 loop reads CASSSLTEANYGYTF. The CDR3 DNA reads TGTGCCAGCAGTTCTCTGACAGAGGCTAACTATGGCTACACCTTC.

V and J are TRBV28 and TRBJ2-3; 9 bases map to TRBD2. The CDR3 consists of 15 residues. The V gene's germline CDR1 is MDHEN and CDR2 SYDVKM. V dropped 7 bases and J dropped 7; count of bases not matched to a gene: 12. This chain's CDR3 is CASINRAGGPHTQYF. The CDR3 nucleotides read TGTGCCAGCATTAACCGGGCGGGGGGGCCTCATACGCAGTATTTT.